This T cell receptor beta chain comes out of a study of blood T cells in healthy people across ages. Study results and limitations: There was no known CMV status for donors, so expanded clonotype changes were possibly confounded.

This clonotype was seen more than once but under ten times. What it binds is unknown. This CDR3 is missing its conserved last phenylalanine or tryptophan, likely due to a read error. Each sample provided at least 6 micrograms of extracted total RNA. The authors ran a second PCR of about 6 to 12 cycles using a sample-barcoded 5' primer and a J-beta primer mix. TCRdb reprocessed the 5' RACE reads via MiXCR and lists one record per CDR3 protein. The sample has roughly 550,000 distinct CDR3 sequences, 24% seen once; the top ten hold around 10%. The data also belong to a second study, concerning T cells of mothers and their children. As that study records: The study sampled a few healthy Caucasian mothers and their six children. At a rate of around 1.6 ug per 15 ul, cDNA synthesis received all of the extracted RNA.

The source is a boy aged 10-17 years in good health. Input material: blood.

In nucleotides, the CDR3 is TGTGCCAGCAGCCGCGCACTTTTAGCGGGAGTTGAGACCCAGTACCTC. This encodes CASSRALLAGVETQYL. The chain links TRBV7-3 to TRBJ2-5; 9 nucleotides agree with TRBD2. CDR1 SGHTA and CDR2 FQGTGA come from the germline V gene. J was trimmed by 5 bases and V by 5 bases; bases with no gene match: 12. This CDR3 contains 16 residues.